The 11 T cell receptor beta chains given below trace back to one sample, sequenced in a study of CD8+ T cells in alopecia areata. It was cDNA, reverse transcribed from extracted RNA, that served as the sequencing template. Here immunoSEQ multiplex PCR was the method, and the copy in TCRdb shows in-frame clones only, minus some. The sample includes approximately 100,000 clones, about nine tenths seen only once; the top ten take around 10%. Treatment meaning: oral pan-JAK inhibitor, 5-10 mg twice daily. This specimen was CD8+ T cells sorted from blood, taken at week 34, from a patient treated with tofacitinib. Receptor source: a human donor with alopecia areata.

The rearrangement uses TRBV7-9 and TRBJ1-2, with D possibly being TRBD1 (6 bases). Trimming took off 5 bases at V and 5 bases at J, with 15 bases between the two ends. The CDR3 covers 14 residues. Germline V gene data show CDR1 as SEHNR and CDR2 as FQNEAQ (reference sequence). CDR3 loop: CASSPNQGLYGYTF. The DNA for the CDR3 is TGTGCCAGCAGCCCGAACCAGGGGTTATATGGCTACACCTTC.

The sample holds one count of this clone. The genes are TRBV6-1 and TRBJ2-3; TRBD2 aligns across 9 bases. The CDR3 has 14 amino acids. V dropped 4 bases and J dropped 2; count of bases not matched to a gene: 1. In germline, CDR1 is MNHNS, CDR2 SASEGT. Here the CDR3 reads CASSGLADTDTQYF. CDR3 nucleotide sequence: TGTGCCAGCAGTGGACTAGCGGACACAGATACGCAGTATTTT.

CDR3 in amino acids: CATSNGTNYGYTF. In DNA, the CDR3 is TGCGCCACCTCGAACGGGACTAACTATGGCTACACCTTC. This chain joins TRBV5-1 and TRBJ1-2; D gene ambiguous. CDR1 is SGHRS, CDR2 YFSETQ, per germline. This CDR3 has 13 amino acids. Between the trimmed V and J ends, which lost 9 bases and 0 bases, there was a span of 12 bases.

The chain links TRBV7-9 to TRBJ2-1, with D possibly TRBD2 on 6 matching bases. The V gene's germline CDR1 is SEHNR and CDR2 FQNEAQ (reference sequence). The CDR3 extends over 14 amino acids. Trimming removed 8 bases at V and 0 bases at J, with 11 bases between. The chain's CDR3 is CASPRGSSYNEQFF. In DNA form, the CDR3 reads TGTGCCAGCCCCCGGGGGAGCTCCTACAATGAGCAGTTCTTC. Using reference TRBV7-9 and TRBJ2-1 for the parts outside the CDR3, the full variable domain is DTGVSQNPRHKITKRGQNVTFRCDPISEHNRLYWYRQTLGQGPEFLTYFQNEAQLEKSRLLSDRFSAERPKGSFSTLEIQRTEQGDSAMYLCASPRGSSYNEQFFGPGTRLTVL.

With respect to this clone: One end of the junction is discordant with germline, which a read error may explain. V usage is TRBV7-9 and J usage is TRBJ2-5; TRBD1 matches 7 bases. The CDR3 has 14 amino acids. Per the germline V gene, CDR1 is SEHNR and CDR2 is FQNEAQ (reference sequence). The CDR3 DNA reads TGTGCCAGCAGCACGGACAGGAACCAAGAGGCCCAGTACTTC. Amino acids: CASSTDRNQEAQYF.

The chain has TRBV9 and TRBJ1-2; TRBD1 agrees at 7 bases. From germline, CDR1 is SGDLS and CDR2 YYNGEE. The CDR3 extends over 12 amino acids. V trimming: 3 bases; J trimming: 6 bases; junction bases outside the gene matches: 2. The chain's CDR3 is CASSDRGDGYTF. The CDR3, as DNA: TGTGCCAGCAGCGACAGGGGAGATGGCTACACCTTC.

This chain joins TRBV30 and TRBJ2-1; 9 bases fit TRBD2. The CDR3 covers 13 residues. Trimming at V came to 5 bases and at J to 8 bases, leaving 7 bases not matched to a gene. The V gene's germline CDR1 is GTSNPN and CDR2 SVGIG (reference sequence). As DNA, the CDR3 is TGTGCCTGGGGGGGACTAGCAGGCGATGAGCAGTTCTTC. The encoded protein is CAWGGLAGDEQFF. The full variable domain, rest sourced from reference TRBV30 and TRBJ2-1, is SQTIHQWPATLVQPVGSPLSLECTVEGTSNPNLYWYRQAAGRGLQLLFYSVGIGQISSEVPQNLSASRPQDRQFILSSKKLLLSDSGFYLCAWGGLAGDEQFFGPGTRLTVL.

The rearrangement joins TRBV28 to TRBJ2-1; 10 bases are shared with TRBD2. In germline, CDR1 is MDHEN, CDR2 SYDVKM. The length of the CDR3 is 18 residues. The ends lost 8 bases at V and 9 bases at J; junction bases unmatched: 22. The CDR3 DNA sequence: TGTGCCAGCCGAACGGGGCGCTCGGCTAGCGGGAGTATTTCTGAGCAGTTCTTC. As protein: CASRTGRSASGSISEQFF.

This chain joins TRBV6-1 and TRBJ1-2; a weak D match, TRBD1 (6 bases). CDR1 is MNHNS, CDR2 SASEGT, per germline. CDR3 length equals 13 residues. The V end lost 11 bases, the J end lost 1 base, and 14 bases lay between the germline ends. As DNA, the CDR3 is TGTGCCGCGGACAGTGTTCATAACTATGGCTACACCTTC. As protein: CAADSVHNYGYTF.

The rearrangement uses TRBV23-1 and TRBJ2-6; TRBD1 is a possible D gene (6 bases). TRBV23-1 counts as an open reading frame of uncertain function. Trimming shortened V by 9 bases and J by 1 base, and 19 bases separated the two germline ends. The CDR3 is made up of 17 amino acids. The CDR3 spells CARLQGDPNSGANVLTF. The CDR3 region has the DNA TGCGCCAGATTACAGGGAGACCCTAATTCTGGGGCCAACGTCCTGACTTTC.

The chain has TRBV2 and TRBJ2-1, with TRBD1 matching 7 bases. This CDR3 spans 15 amino acids. From germline, CDR1 is SNHLY and CDR2 FYNNEI. The junction had 13 bases not matched to a gene; V was cut back by 10 bases and J by 4 bases. The CDR3 reads CATGPDGTAYNEQFF. The CDR3 DNA reads TGTGCCACCGGTCCTGACGGGACAGCTTACAATGAGCAGTTCTTC.